This T cell receptor (beta chain) was found in a study of blood T cell repertoires in COVID-19. Study information: Acute and convalescent COVID-19 specimens originated in the United States, Italy and Spain. In each case, the material was cDNA or gDNA derived from T cells, B-cell-depleted T cells, or PBMCs.

Authors' data handling: Reference gene primer amplification gave nucleated cell count estimates. The table came from immunoSEQ multiplex PCR; TCRdb's copy has only in-frame clones and leaves some out. V, J and clone size are those of that table, while D and trimming were read from the DNA. The sample contains approximately 120,000 clones, 60% to 80% of which appear only once. Germline CDR1 reads LNHDA; CDR2 reads SQIVND (reference sequence). The CDR3 extends over 17 amino acids. Trimming at V came to 6 bases and at J to 4 bases, leaving 12 bases not matched to a gene. This clonotype originated in a man aged 55 to 70 with acute or convalescent COVID-19. Input material: peripheral blood. The chain carries TRBV19 and TRBJ2-6; 7 bases align to TRBD1. The CDR3, as DNA: TGTGCCAGTAGCCAAAGGGGGCTTGCCGCCGGGGCCAACGTCCTGACTTTC. It is translated as CASSQRGLAAGANVLTF.